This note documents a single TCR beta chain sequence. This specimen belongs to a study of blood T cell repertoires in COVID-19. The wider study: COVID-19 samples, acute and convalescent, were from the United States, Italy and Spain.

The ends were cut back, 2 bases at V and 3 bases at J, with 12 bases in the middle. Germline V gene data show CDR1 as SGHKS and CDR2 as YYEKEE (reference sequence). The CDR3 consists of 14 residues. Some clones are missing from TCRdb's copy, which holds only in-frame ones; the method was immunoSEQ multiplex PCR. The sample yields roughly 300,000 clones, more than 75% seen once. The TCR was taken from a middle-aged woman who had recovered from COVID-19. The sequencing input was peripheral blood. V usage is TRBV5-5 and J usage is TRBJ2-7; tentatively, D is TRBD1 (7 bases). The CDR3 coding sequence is TGTGCCAGCAGCTTCGGGGGACAGATCTACGAGCAGTACTTC. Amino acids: CASSFGGQIYEQYF.